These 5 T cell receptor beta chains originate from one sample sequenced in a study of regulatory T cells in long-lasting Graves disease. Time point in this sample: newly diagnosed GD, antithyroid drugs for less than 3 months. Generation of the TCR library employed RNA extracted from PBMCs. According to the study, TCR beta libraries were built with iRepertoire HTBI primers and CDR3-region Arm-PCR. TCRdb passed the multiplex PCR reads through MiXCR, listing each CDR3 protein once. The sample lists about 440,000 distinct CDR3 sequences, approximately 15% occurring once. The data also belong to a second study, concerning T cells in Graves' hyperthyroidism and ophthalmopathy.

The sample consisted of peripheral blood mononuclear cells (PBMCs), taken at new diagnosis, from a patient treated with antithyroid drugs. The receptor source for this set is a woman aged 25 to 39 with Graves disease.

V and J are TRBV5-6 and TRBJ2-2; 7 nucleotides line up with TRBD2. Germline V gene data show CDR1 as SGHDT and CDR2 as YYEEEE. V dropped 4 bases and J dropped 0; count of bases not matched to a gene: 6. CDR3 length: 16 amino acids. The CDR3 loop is CASSHRLAPNTGELFF. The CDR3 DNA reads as TGTGCCAGCAGCCACAGACTAGCACCGAACACCGGGGAGCTGTTTTTT.

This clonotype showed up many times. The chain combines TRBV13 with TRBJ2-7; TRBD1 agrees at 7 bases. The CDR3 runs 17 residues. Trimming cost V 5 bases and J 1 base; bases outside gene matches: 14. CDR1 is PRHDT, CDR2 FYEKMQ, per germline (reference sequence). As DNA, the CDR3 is TGTGCCAGCAGCGCACTACCGACAGGGCTTATGTCCTACGAGCAGTACTTC. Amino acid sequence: CASSALPTGLMSYEQYF.

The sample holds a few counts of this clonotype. CDR3 in amino acids: CASSEESWGAGDIQYF. CDR3 coding DNA: TGTGCCAGCAGTGAAGAGAGTTGGGGAGCGGGGGACATTCAGTACTTC. The chain links TRBV2 to TRBJ2-4; TRBD2 aligns across 8 bases. This CDR3 contains 16 residues. V gave up 1 base and J gave up 8 bases; unmatched junction bases: 10. Germline CDR1 and CDR2: SNHLY and FYNNEI.

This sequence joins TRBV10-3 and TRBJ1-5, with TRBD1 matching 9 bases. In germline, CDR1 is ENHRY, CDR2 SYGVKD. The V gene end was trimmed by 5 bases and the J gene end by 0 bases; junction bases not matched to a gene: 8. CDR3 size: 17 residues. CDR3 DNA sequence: TGTGCCATCAGTACCCCGGGACAGGGTTTTAGCAATCAGCCCCAGCATTTT. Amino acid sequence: CAISTPGQGFSNQPQHF.

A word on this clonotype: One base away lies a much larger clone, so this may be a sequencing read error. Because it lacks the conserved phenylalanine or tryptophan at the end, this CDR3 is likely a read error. The CDR3: CSASGGPSYNEQFL. DNA for the CDR3: TGCAGTGCTAGTGGGGGGCCCTCCTACAATGAGCAGTTCCTC. The rearrangement joins TRBV20-1 to TRBJ2-1; either TRBD1 or TRBD2 may fit D (6 bases each). The CDR3 loop spans 14 amino acids. Trimming cost V 3 bases and J 0 bases, with 9 bases left between them. Looked up from germline, CDR1 is DFQATT and CDR2 is SNEGSKA (reference sequence).